Here is one TCR beta chain with its context. The entry originates in a study of blood T cell repertoires in COVID-19. About the research overall: COVID-19 samples collected from the United States, Italy and Spain covered acute and convalescent phases. PBMCs, B-cell-depleted T cells, or T cells provided the cDNA or gDNA that made up the material.

Study processing details: Amplification from reference gene primers served as the basis for estimated nucleated cell counts. This table comes from immunoSEQ multiplex PCR, and its TCRdb copy is limited to in-frame clones, with some not included. The D gene and trimming were derived from the DNA, and the V and J assignments and clone size from that table. Among about 150,000 clones, 86% were seen once, and the ten largest hold roughly 7%. Sequencing was carried out using peripheral blood. This TCR came from a man aged 45 to 65 with active or convalescent COVID-19.

As DNA, the CDR3 is TGTGCCAGCAGCCGACTCCAATATCAGCGAGATACGCAGTATTTT. This sequence encodes CASSRLQYQRDTQYF. The chain employs TRBV14 and TRBJ2-3, with no clear D. Germline V gene lookup returns CDR1 SGHDN and CDR2 FVKESK. The CDR3 spans 15 residues. The V end was cut by 4 bases, the J end by 5 bases, with 16 bases between.